Each of the 23 T cell receptor beta chains below was sequenced from the same sample in a study of response to subunit inactivated influenza vaccine. TCRdb re-called the RT-PCR reads with MiXCR, one entry per CDR3 protein. The data hold about 700,000 distinct CDR3 sequences, with 12% to 15% observed a single time. The sample in question was PBMCs from blood, obtained around 14 days before vaccination. The source of these receptors is a man between 45 and 60 years old who received an inactivated influenza vaccine.

The sample holds a few counts of this clonotype. This sequence joins TRBV20-1 and TRBJ1-5; D remains unclear. In germline, CDR1 is DFQATT, CDR2 SNEGSKA (reference sequence). The CDR3 spans 13 residues. V was cut by 7 bases and J by 0 bases, with 10 bases left in between. The CDR3 bases are TGCAGTGTTCAGCCGAGTAGCAATCAGCCCCAGCATTTT. Translated, it gives CSVQPSSNQPQHF.

This clonotype occurred many times. The V and J genes are TRBV4-2 and TRBJ2-4; D is undetermined. Trimming pared 0 bases from V and 0 bases from J, leaving 21 bases between. Germline CDR1 reads LGHNA; CDR2 reads YNFKEQ. The CDR3 is made up of 20 amino acids. The DNA for the CDR3 is TGTGCCAGCAGCCAAGAACCTGGGCTCGGGCTCGATCTAGCCAAAAACATTCAGTACTTC. Translating it yields CASSQEPGLGLDLAKNIQYF.

This clonotype was picked up a small number of times. This chain links TRBV4-1 with TRBJ1-5; weak D call: TRBD1 (6 bases). The germline CDR1 and CDR2 sequences are MGHRA and YSYEKL. V dropped 4 bases and J dropped 3 bases, with 10 bases sitting between them. The length of the CDR3 is 14 residues. CDR3 sequence reads: CASSPQGDNQPQHF. The CDR3 DNA is TGCGCCAGCAGCCCACAGGGTGACAATCAGCCCCAGCATTTT.

This clonotype has just a few counts. The chain combines TRBV29-1 with TRBJ1-1, with TRBD1 as a possible D gene (5 bases). Germline V lookup: CDR1 SQVTM, CDR2 ANQGSEA. Trimming left V 6 bases short and J 0 bases short, with 11 bases between. The CDR3 contains 13 residues. The DNA of the CDR3 is TGCAGCGTGATGGGACGGTTGAACACTGAAGCTTTCTTT. Protein product: CSVMGRLNTEAFF.

A few counts support this clonotype. The V and J genes are TRBV4-2 and TRBJ1-1; D not certain. CDR1 LGHNA and CDR2 YNFKEQ come from the germline V gene. Deletions cut 0 bases from V and 9 bases from J, with 17 bases between. The length of the CDR3 is 15 residues. This CDR3 reads CASSQDPRRAGKAFF. In DNA form, the CDR3 reads TGTGCCAGCAGCCAAGATCCCCGCCGGGCTGGCAAAGCTTTCTTT.

V usage is TRBV6-1 and J usage is TRBJ2-5; a weak D match, TRBD2 (6 bases). The CDR3 extends over 13 amino acids. Trimming removed 6 bases from V and 5 bases from J, with 13 bases in between. Germline assignment: CDR1 MNHNS and CDR2 SASEGT. CDR3 protein: CASSHGTWETQYF. For the CDR3, the DNA is TGTGCCAGCAGCCACGGGACTTGGGAGACCCAGTACTTC.

DNA of the CDR3: TGTGCCAGCAGCCCAAGCGCTGTCTACGAGCAGTACTTC. Protein sequence: CASSPSAVYEQYF. J is TRBJ2-7 and V is TRBV7-2; D is unresolved. This CDR3 comprises 13 residues. The germline gives CDR1 SGHTA, CDR2 FQGNSA. The V end lost 5 bases, the J end lost 3 bases, and 11 bases lay between the germline ends.

The V gene is TRBV7-3, the J gene TRBJ2-5; 7 nucleotides match TRBD1. Per the germline V gene, CDR1 is SGHTA and CDR2 is FQGTGA. The CDR3 totals 13 residues. V lost 5 bases, J lost 4 bases, and 4 bases stayed unmatched. As DNA, the CDR3 is TGTGCCAGCAGCAAAAGACAGGGAGAGACCCAGTACTTC. Its protein product is CASSKRQGETQYF.

This clonotype turned up a few times. V is TRBV15 and J is TRBJ1-4, with no clear D. Germline-derived CDR1 and CDR2 are LNHNV and YYDKDF (reference sequence). CDR3 length equals 16 residues. The V end lost 0 bases, the J end lost 0 bases, and 8 bases lay between the germline ends. The CDR3 DNA reads TGTGCCACCAGCAGAGATCGACTAGCAACTAATGAAAAACTGTTTTTT. It encodes CATSRDRLATNEKLFF. The complete variable domain, with remaining parts taken from reference TRBV15 and TRBJ1-4, reads DAMVIQNPRYQVTQFGKPVTLSCSQTLNHNVMYWYQQKSSQAPKLLFHYYDKDFNNEADTPDNFQSRRPNTSFCFLDIRSPGLGDTAMYLCATSRDRLATNEKLFFGSGTQLSVL.

This chain links TRBV20-1 with TRBJ1-5; perhaps TRBD1 as D (6 bases). V lost 3 bases and J lost 1, with 10 bases in between. Germline V gene data show CDR1 as DFQATT and CDR2 as SNEGSKA (reference sequence). The CDR3 extends over 14 amino acids. The CDR3 region has the DNA TGCAGTGCTAGGGTCAGGGGAAGCAATCAGCCCCAGCATTTT. Translation: CSARVRGSNQPQHF.

This clonotype was counted between two and nine times. The CDR3 nucleotides read TGTGCCAGCAGTGGGCCGGGACTCCGCCAAGAGACCCAGTACTTC. This codes for CASSGPGLRQETQYF. The rearrangement uses TRBV25-1 and TRBJ2-5; possibly TRBD2 for D (6 bases). This CDR3 spans 15 amino acids. The germline CDR1 and CDR2 sequences are MGHDK and SYGVNS. Trimming removed 4 bases from V and 1 base from J, with 13 bases in between.

This clonotype was counted a few times. The V and J genes are TRBV11-2 and TRBJ2-1; D ambiguous. Trimming shortened V by 3 bases and J by 1 base, and 19 bases separated the two germline ends. This CDR3 has 18 residues. Germline CDR1 and CDR2: SGHAT and FQNNGV. The CDR3 here is CASSFYPTSSISYNEQFF. The CDR3 DNA is TGTGCCAGCAGCTTTTACCCTACCTCTTCCATATCCTACAATGAGCAGTTCTTC.

This chain connects TRBV11-2 to TRBJ2-7, with a tentative D call TRBD1 (5 bases). The CDR3 sequence is 15 residues long. Trimming took off 5 bases at V and 2 bases at J, with 16 bases between the two ends. The germline V gene has CDR1 SGHAT and CDR2 FQNNGV. The CDR3 sequence: CASSPQGIWTYEQYF. The CDR3 coding sequence is TGTGCCAGCAGCCCGCAGGGCATCTGGACCTACGAGCAGTACTTC.

This sequence joins TRBV7-2 and TRBJ1-1, with D maybe TRBD1 (6 bases). This CDR3 is built from 14 residues. V lost 5 bases, J lost 5 bases, and 15 bases lay in between. CDR1 and CDR2 (germline): SGHTA, FQGNSA. The CDR3 spells CASSAQQGGTEAFF. CDR3 bases: TGTGCCAGCAGCGCGCAACAGGGAGGAACTGAAGCTTTCTTT.

This clonotype has at least ten counts. V is TRBV4-2 and J is TRBJ2-7; tentative D call: TRBD1 (6 bases). Germline V gene sequence: CDR1 LGHNA, CDR2 YNFKEQ. V was cut by 0 bases and J by 1 base, with 10 bases left in between. The CDR3 is 15 amino acids. CDR3 loop: CASSQDGTGSYEQYF. CDR3 sequence (DNA): TGTGCCAGCAGCCAAGATGGTACAGGGTCCTACGAGCAGTACTTC.

J is TRBJ2-3 and V is TRBV7-3; perhaps TRBD2 as D (7 bases). From germline, CDR1 is SGHTA and CDR2 FQGTGA. Trimming removed 1 base at V and 8 bases at J, with 13 bases between. The CDR3 consists of 14 residues. CDR3 bases: TGTGCCAGCAGCTTAAATCAGGGGAGGGGTACGCAGTATTTT. Protein sequence: CASSLNQGRGTQYF.

A few counts support this clonotype. The chain employs TRBV5-1 and TRBJ2-7, with a weak D call TRBD1 (6 bases). There are 15 residues in the CDR3. Germline CDR1 is SGHRS and CDR2 is YFSETQ. Deletions cut 3 bases from V and 6 bases from J, with 19 bases between. This chain's CDR3 is CASSYQTGQGIEQYF. The CDR3 bases are TGCGCCAGCAGCTACCAGACAGGCCAGGGGATCGAGCAGTACTTC.

This clonotype was counted only a few times. The chain links TRBV6-6 to TRBJ1-2; D may be TRBD1 (5 bases). Germline CDR1 is MNHNY and CDR2 is SVGAGI (reference sequence). V shed 6 bases and J shed 3 bases, with 5 bases lying between them. The CDR3 loop spans 11 amino acids. The CDR3 reads CASRGDYGYTF. DNA of the CDR3: TGTGCCAGCAGGGGGGACTATGGCTACACCTTC.

The chain couples TRBV28 to TRBJ2-7; 7 nucleotides match TRBD1. The CDR3 is 13 amino acids. Germline V lookup: CDR1 MDHEN, CDR2 SYDVKM. Unmatched junction bases numbered 8, after V lost 8 bases and J lost 4 bases. The CDR3 nucleotides read TGTGCCAGCGGCAGGGGGAGTGTTTACGAGCAGTACTTC. It specifies CASGRGSVYEQYF.

This clonotype appeared a few times. The J gene is TRBJ2-3, the V gene TRBV5-1, with 7 bases matching TRBD1. The CDR3 extends over 14 amino acids. Trimming cost V 4 bases and J 6 bases; bases outside gene matches: 8. Germline V gene lookup returns CDR1 SGHRS and CDR2 YFSETQ. This CDR3 reads CASSTGQAGDTQYF. DNA for the CDR3: TGCGCCAGCAGCACTGGACAGGCCGGGGATACGCAGTATTTT. The full variable domain, its missing parts supplied by reference TRBV5-1 and TRBJ2-3, is KAGVTQTPRYLIKTRGQQVTLSCSPISGHRSVSWYQQTPGQGLQFLFEYFSETQRNKGNFPGRFSGRQFSNSRSEMNVSTLELGDSALYLCASSTGQAGDTQYFGPGTRLTVL.

In this sample, this clonotype turned up a few times. V gene TRBV4-3 combines with J gene TRBJ2-5; 7 nucleotides align to TRBD2. This CDR3 is built from 17 residues. Germline V lookup: CDR1 LGHNA, CDR2 YSLEER. V lost 0 bases to trimming and J lost 4 bases; unmatched junction nucleotides: 11. The CDR3 nucleotides are TGCGCCAGCAGCCAAGAAATGGGTTCGGGGGGTTTAGAGACCCAGTACTTC. This encodes CASSQEMGSGGLETQYF.

This chain joins TRBV7-2 and TRBJ2-1, with unresolved D. The CDR3 runs 14 residues. V was pared by 2 bases and J by 5 bases, with 10 bases between. In germline, CDR1 is SGHTA, CDR2 FQGNSA. The CDR3 region is CASSLTTSNNEQFF. The CDR3, as DNA: TGTGCCAGCAGCTTAACTACTTCCAACAATGAGCAGTTCTTC.

The sample holds a few counts of this clonotype. The chain recombines TRBV20-1 with TRBJ2-3; possible D gene TRBD2, 6 bases. The CDR3 contains 15 residues. The V gene's germline CDR1 is DFQATT and CDR2 SNEGSKA (reference sequence). Trimming cost V 7 bases and J 3 bases, with 20 bases left between them. Here the CDR3 reads CSGSSGLIGTDTQYF. The CDR3 region has the DNA TGCAGTGGGTCCTCGGGACTGATAGGAACAGATACGCAGTATTTT.